This entry features one T cell receptor (beta chain) sequence. The sample belongs to a study of T cell changes during pregnancy in multiple sclerosis. CDR1 is LNHDA, CDR2 SQIVND, per germline (reference sequence). The CDR3 runs 14 residues. V trimming: 7 bases; J trimming: 2 bases; junction bases outside the gene matches: 6. Using immunoSEQ multiplex PCR, the repertoire was profiled, and TCRdb retains in-frame clones only, with some absent. The table has 10,000 to 12,000 clones, roughly 89% seen once. J is TRBJ1-2 and V is TRBV19, with TRBD1 matching 8 bases. The sequencing here drew on CD8+ T cells from peripheral blood mononuclear cells, taken in the first trimester of pregnancy. The clonotype comes from a female donor in good health, enrolled as a control in a pregnancy study. This CDR3 reads CASTATGGNYGYTF. The CDR3 DNA sequence: TGTGCCAGTACCGCTACAGGGGGAAACTATGGCTACACCTTC.